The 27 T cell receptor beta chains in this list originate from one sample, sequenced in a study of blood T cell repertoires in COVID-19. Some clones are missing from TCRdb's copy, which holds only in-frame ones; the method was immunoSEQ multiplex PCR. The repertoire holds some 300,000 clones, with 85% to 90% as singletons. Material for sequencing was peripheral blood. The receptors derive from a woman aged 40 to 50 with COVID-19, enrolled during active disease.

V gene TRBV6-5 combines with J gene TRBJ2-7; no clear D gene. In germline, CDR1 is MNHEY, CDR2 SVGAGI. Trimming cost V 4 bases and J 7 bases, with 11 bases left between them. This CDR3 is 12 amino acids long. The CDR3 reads CASSSSRREQYF. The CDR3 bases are TGTGCCAGCAGTTCTTCTAGGAGAGAGCAGTACTTC.

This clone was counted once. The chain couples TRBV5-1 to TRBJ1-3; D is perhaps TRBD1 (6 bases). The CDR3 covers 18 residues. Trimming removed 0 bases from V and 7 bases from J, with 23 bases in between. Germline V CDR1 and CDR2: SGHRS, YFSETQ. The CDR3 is CASSLAARTARGPNTIYF. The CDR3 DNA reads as TGCGCCAGCAGCTTGGCCGCCCGGACAGCTCGTGGGCCGAACACCATATATTTT.

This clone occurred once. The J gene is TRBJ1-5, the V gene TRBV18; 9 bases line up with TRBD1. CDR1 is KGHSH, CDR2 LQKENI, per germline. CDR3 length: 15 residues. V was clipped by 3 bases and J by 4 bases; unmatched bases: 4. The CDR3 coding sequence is TGTGCCAGCTCACCGGGACAGGGAAAAAATCAGCCCCAGCATTTT. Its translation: CASSPGQGKNQPQHF.

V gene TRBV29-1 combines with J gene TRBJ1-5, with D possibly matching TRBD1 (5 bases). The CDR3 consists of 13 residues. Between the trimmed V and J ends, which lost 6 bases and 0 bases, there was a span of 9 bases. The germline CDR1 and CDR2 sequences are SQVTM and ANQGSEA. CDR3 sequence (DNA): TGCAGCGTCGGTACAGGTAGCAATCAGCCCCAGCATTTT. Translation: CSVGTGSNQPQHF.

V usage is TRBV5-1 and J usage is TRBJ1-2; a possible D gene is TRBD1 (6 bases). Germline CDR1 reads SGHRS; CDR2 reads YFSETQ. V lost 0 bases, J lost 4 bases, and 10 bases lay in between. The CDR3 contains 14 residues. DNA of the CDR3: TGCGCCAGCAGCTTGGACAGGGTCTCCTATGGCTACACCTTC. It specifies CASSLDRVSYGYTF.

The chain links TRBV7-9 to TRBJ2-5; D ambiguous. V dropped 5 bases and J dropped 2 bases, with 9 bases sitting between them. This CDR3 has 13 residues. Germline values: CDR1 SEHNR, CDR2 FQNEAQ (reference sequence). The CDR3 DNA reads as TGTGCCAGCAGCCCGGTCCTACAAGAGACCCAGTACTTC. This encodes CASSPVLQETQYF.

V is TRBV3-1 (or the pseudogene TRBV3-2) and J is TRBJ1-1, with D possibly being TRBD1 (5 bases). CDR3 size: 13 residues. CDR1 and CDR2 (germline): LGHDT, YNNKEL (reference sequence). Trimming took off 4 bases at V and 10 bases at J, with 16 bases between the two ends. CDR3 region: CASSLLTGGGAFF. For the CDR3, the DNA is TGTGCCAGCAGCCTCCTCACGGGGGGGGGAGCTTTCTTT.

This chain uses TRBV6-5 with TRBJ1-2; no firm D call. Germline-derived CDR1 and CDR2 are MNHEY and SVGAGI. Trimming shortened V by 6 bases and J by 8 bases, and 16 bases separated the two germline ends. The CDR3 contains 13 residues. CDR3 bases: TGTGCCAGCAGCCGCGCCGGGGTACGGGGCTACACCTTC. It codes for CASSRAGVRGYTF.

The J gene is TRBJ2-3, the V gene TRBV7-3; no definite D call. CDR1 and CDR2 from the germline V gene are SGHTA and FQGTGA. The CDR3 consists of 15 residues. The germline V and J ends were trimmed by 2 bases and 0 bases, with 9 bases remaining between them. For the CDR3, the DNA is TGTGCCAGCAGCTTACAGTTCGCTAGCACAGATACGCAGTATTTT. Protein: CASSLQFASTDTQYF.

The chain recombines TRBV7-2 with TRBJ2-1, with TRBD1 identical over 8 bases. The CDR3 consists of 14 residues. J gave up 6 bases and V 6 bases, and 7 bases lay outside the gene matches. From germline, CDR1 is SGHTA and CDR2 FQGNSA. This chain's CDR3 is CASSFRDRLNEQFF. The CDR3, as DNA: TGTGCCAGCAGTTTTAGGGACAGGCTCAATGAGCAGTTCTTC.

CDR3 sequence reads: CASSLIGERTDTQYF. CDR3 bases: TGTGCCAGCAGCTTAATCGGGGAACGCACAGATACGCAGTATTTT. This chain connects TRBV11-2 to TRBJ2-3; TRBD2 is a possible D gene (5 bases). The CDR3 consists of 15 residues. The germline gives CDR1 SGHAT, CDR2 FQNNGV. V lost 2 bases, J lost 1 base, and 10 bases lay in between.

The CDR3 DNA reads TGTGCCAGCAGCCCTCACACCGGGAACTCGGGGGGCTACACCTTC. It encodes CASSPHTGNSGGYTF. The V and J genes are TRBV9 and TRBJ1-2, with D uncertain. The ends were cut back, 4 bases at V and 8 bases at J, with 21 bases in the middle. The V gene's germline CDR1 is SGDLS and CDR2 YYNGEE. The CDR3 spans 15 residues.

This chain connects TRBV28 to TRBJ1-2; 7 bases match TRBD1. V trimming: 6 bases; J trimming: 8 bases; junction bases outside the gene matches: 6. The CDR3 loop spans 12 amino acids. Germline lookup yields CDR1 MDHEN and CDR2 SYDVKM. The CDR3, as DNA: TGTGCCAGCAGAGGGGGCATAGACGGCTACACCTTC. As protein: CASRGGIDGYTF.

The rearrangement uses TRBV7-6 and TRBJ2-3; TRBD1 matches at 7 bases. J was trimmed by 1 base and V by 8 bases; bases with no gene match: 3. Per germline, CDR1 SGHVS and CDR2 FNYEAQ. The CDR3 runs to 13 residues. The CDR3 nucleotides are TGTGCCAGCCGGGACAGCGGCACAGATACGCAGTATTTT. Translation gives CASRDSGTDTQYF.

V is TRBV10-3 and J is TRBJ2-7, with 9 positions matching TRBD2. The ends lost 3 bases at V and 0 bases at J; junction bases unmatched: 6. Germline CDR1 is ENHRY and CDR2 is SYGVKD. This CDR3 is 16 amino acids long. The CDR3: CAISDPGLASSYEQYF. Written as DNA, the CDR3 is TGTGCCATCAGTGACCCCGGACTAGCGAGCTCCTACGAGCAGTACTTC.

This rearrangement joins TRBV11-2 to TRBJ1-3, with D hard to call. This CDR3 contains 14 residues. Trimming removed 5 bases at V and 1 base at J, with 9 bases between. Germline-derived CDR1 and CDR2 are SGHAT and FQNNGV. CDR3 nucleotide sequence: TGTGCCAGCAGCCCTAAAGCGTCTGGAAACACCATATATTTT. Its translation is CASSPKASGNTIYF.

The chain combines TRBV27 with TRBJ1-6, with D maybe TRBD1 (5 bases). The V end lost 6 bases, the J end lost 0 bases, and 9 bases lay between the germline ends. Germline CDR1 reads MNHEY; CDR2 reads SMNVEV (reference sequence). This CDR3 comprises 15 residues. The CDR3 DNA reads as TGTGCCAGCAGGAGGACAAGCTCCTATAATTCACCCCTCCACTTT. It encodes CASRRTSSYNSPLHF.

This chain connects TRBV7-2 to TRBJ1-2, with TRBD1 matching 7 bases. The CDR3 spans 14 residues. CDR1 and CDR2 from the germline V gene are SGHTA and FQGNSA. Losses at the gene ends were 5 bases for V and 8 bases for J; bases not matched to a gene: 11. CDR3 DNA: TGTGCCAGCAGCCTCTCCCCGACAGGGAGAGGCTACACCTTC. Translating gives CASSLSPTGRGYTF.

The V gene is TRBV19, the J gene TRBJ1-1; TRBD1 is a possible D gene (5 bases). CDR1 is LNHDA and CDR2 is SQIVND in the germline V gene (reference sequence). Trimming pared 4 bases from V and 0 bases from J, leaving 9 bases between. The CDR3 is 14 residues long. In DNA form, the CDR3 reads TGTGCCAGTAGTAGACAGCCCCTGAACACTGAAGCTTTCTTT. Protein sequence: CASSRQPLNTEAFF.

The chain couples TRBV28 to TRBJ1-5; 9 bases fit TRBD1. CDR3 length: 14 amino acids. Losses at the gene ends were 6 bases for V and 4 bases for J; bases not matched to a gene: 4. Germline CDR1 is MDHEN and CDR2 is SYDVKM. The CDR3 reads CASSQGQGNQPQHF. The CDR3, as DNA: TGTGCCAGCAGCCAGGGACAGGGTAATCAGCCCCAGCATTTT.

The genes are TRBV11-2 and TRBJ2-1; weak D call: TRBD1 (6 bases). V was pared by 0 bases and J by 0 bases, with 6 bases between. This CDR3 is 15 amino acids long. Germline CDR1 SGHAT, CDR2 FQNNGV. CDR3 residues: CASSLEDSSYNEQFF. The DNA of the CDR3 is TGTGCCAGCAGCTTAGAGGACAGCTCCTACAATGAGCAGTTCTTC.

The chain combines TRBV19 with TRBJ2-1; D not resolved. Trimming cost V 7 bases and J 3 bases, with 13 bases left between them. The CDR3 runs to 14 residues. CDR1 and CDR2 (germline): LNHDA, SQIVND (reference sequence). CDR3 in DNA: TGTGCCAGTAATGAGCGCCCCGGCTACAATGAGCAGTTCTTC. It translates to CASNERPGYNEQFF.

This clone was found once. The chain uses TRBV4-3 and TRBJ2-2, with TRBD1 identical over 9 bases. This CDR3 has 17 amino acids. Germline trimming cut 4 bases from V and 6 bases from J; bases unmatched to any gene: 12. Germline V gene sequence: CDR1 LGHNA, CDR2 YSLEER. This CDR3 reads CASSPSQAQGASGELFF. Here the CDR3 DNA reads TGCGCCAGCAGCCCAAGCCAAGCACAGGGGGCTTCCGGGGAGCTGTTTTTT.

CDR3 DNA sequence: TGTGCCAGCCGAGGACAGAACACAGATACGCAGTATTTT. Its translation is CASRGQNTDTQYF. The rearrangement uses TRBV27 and TRBJ2-3; D may be TRBD1 (6 bases). Between the trimmed V and J ends, which lost 8 bases and 2 bases, there was a span of 11 bases. The length of the CDR3 is 13 residues. Germline-derived CDR1 and CDR2 are MNHEY and SMNVEV (reference sequence).

The CDR3 DNA follows: TGTGCCAGCAGCCCACCCGGACTAGCGGACGCCTACGAGCAGTACTTC. Amino acid sequence: CASSPPGLADAYEQYF. The J gene is TRBJ2-7, the V gene TRBV14, with TRBD2 matching over 10 bases. The CDR3 consists of 16 residues. V shed 4 bases, J shed 2 bases, and the junction held 8 bases outside the gene matches. CDR1 SGHDN and CDR2 FVKESK come from the germline V gene.

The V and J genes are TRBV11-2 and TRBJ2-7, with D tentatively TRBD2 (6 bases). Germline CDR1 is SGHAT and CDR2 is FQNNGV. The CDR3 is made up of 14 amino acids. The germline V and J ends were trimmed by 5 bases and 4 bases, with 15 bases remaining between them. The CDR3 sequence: CASSPISGEYEQYF. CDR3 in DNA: TGTGCCAGCAGCCCTATTTCGGGGGAATACGAGCAGTACTTC.

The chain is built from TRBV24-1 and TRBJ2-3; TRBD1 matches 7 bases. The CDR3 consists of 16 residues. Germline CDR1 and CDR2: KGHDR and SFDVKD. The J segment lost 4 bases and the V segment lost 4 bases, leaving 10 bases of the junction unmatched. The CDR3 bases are TGTGCCACCAGTGACCCGACAGGGATTAAGGCAGATACGCAGTATTTT. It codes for CATSDPTGIKADTQYF.